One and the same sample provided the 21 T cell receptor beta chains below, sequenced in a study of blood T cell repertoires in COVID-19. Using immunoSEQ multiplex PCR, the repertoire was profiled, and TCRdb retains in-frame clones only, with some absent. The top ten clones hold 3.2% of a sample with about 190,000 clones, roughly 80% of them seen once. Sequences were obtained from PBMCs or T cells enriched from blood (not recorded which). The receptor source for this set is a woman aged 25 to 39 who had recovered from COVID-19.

In nucleotides, the CDR3 is TGTGCCAGCAGTTATGTGGGGAGGAACACTGAAGCTTTCTTT. Protein: CASSYVGRNTEAFF. The V call is TRBV6-5, the J call TRBJ1-1, with D uncertain. Between the trimmed V and J ends, which lost 3 bases and 1 base, there was a span of 9 bases. Germline CDR1 reads MNHEY; CDR2 reads SVGAGI. The CDR3 spans 14 residues.

CDR3 sequence (DNA): TGTGCCAGCAGTCGTCAGCCGGGACTAGCGGGGGAATACATCTACAATGAGCAGTTCTTC. Its protein product is CASSRQPGLAGEYIYNEQFF. The chain employs TRBV28 and TRBJ2-1; 14 positions match TRBD2. Germline V gene sequence: CDR1 MDHEN, CDR2 SYDVKM. The V segment lost 5 bases and the J segment 3 bases; nucleotides outside the gene matches: 15. There are 20 residues in the CDR3. The full variable domain, its missing parts supplied by reference TRBV28 and TRBJ2-1, is DVKVTQSSRYLVKRTGEKVFLECVQDMDHENMFWYRQDPGLGLRLIYFSYDVKMKEKGDIPEGYSVSREKKERFSLILESASTNQTSMYLCASSRQPGLAGEYIYNEQFFGPGTRLTVL.

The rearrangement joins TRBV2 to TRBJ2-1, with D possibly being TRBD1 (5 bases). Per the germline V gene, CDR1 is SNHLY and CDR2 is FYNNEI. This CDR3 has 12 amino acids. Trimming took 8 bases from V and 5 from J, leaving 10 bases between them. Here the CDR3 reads CASRRADNEQFF. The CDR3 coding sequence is TGTGCCAGCCGCAGGGCTGACAATGAGCAGTTCTTC.

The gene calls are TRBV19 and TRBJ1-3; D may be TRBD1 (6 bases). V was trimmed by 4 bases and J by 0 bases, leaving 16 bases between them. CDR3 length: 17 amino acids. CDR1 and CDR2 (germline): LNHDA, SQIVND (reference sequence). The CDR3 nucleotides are TGTGCCAGTAGTAGCGAAAGACAGGCAAACTCTGGAAACACCATATATTTT. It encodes CASSSERQANSGNTIYF.

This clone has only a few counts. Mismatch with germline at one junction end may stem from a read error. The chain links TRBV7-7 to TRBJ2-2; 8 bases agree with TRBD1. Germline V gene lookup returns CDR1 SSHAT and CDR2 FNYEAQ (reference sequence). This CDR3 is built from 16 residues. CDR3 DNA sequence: TGTGCTAGCAGCTCGTTAGGACAGGGGAACACCGGGGAGCTGTTTTTT. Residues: CASSSLGQGNTGELFF.

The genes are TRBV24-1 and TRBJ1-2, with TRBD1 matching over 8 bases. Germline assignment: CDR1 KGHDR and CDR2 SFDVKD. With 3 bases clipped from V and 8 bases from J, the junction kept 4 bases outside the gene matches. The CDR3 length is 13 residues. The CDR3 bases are TGTGCCACCAGTGATCGGACAGGGATGGGCTACACCTTC. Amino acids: CATSDRTGMGYTF.

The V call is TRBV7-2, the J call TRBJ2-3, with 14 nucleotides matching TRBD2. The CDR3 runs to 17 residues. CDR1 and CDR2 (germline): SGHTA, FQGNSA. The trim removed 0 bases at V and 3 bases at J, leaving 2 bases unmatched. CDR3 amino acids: CASSLAGLAGGTDTQYF. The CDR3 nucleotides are TGTGCCAGCAGCTTAGCCGGACTAGCGGGGGGAACAGATACGCAGTATTTT.

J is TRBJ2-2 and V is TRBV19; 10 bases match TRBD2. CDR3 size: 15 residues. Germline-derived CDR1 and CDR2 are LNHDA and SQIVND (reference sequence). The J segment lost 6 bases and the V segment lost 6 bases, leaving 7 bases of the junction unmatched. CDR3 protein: CASRPTSGTPGELFF. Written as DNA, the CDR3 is TGTGCCAGTAGGCCCACTAGCGGGACCCCCGGGGAGCTGTTTTTT.

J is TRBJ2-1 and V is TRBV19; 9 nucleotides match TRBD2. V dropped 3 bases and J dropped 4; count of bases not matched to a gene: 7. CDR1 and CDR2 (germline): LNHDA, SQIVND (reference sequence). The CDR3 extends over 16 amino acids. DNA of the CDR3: TGTGCCAGTAGTATGAGTAGCGGGAGAGGATACAATGAGCAGTTCTTC. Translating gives CASSMSSGRGYNEQFF. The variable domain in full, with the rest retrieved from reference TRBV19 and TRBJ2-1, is DGGITQSPKYLFRKEGQNVTLSCEQNLNHDAMYWYRQDPGQGLRLIYYSQIVNDFQKGDIAEGYSVSREKKESFPLTVTSAQKNPTAFYLCASSMSSGRGYNEQFFGPGTRLTVL.

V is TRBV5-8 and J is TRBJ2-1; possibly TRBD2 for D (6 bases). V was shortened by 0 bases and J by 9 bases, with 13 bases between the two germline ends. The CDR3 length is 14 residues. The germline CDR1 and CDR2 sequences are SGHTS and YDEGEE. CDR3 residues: CASSLGTLAVEQFF. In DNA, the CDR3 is TGTGCCAGCAGCTTGGGGACTTTAGCGGTTGAGCAGTTCTTC.

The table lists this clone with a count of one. CDR3 residues: CASKETANTEAFF. The CDR3 nucleotides are TGTGCCAGCAAGGAGACAGCGAACACTGAAGCTTTCTTT. The V gene is TRBV18, the J gene TRBJ1-1; D is perhaps TRBD1 (5 bases). V lost 8 bases and J 1 base, leaving 11 bases between the germline ends. The length of the CDR3 is 13 residues. Germline lookup yields CDR1 KGHSH and CDR2 LQKENI.

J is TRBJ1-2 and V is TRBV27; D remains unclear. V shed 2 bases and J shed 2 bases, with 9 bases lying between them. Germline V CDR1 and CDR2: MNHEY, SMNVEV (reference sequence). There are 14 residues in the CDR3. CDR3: CASSLEVGNYGYTF. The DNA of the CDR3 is TGTGCCAGCAGTTTAGAGGTCGGAAACTATGGCTACACCTTC.

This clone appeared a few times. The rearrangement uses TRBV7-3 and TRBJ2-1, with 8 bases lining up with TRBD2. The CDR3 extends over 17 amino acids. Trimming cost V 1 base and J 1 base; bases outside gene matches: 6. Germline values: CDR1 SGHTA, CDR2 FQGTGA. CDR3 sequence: CASSLRGGRNSYNEQFF. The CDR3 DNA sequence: TGTGCCAGCAGCTTAAGGGGCGGGAGGAATTCCTACAATGAGCAGTTCTTC.

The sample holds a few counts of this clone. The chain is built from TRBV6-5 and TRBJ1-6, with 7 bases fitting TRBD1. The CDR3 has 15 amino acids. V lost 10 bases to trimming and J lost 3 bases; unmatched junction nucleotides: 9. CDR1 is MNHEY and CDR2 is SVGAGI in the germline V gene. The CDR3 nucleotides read TGTGCCATCCGGGAGGGGGCGTTCTATAATTCACCCCTCCACTTT. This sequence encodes CAIREGAFYNSPLHF.

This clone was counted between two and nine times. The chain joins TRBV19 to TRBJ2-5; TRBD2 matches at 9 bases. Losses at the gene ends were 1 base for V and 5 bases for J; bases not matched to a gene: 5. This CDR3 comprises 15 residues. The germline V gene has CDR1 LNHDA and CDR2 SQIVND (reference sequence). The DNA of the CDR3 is TGTGCCAGTAGTATAGGCCTAGCGGGACGTGAGACCCAGTACTTC. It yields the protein CASSIGLAGRETQYF.

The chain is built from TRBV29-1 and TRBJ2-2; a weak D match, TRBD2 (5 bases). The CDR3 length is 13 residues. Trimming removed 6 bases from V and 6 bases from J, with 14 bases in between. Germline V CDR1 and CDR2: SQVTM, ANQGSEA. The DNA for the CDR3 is TGCAGCGTAGCCCTGTTGGAGGCCGGGGAGCTGTTTTTT. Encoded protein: CSVALLEAGELFF.

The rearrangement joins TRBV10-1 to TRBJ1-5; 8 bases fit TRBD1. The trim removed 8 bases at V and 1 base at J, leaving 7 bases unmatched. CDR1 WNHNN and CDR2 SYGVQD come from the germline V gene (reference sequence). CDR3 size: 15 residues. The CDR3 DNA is TGCGCCAGCGGAGGACAGGGACAGAGCAATCAGCCCCAGCATTTT. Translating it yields CASGGQGQSNQPQHF.

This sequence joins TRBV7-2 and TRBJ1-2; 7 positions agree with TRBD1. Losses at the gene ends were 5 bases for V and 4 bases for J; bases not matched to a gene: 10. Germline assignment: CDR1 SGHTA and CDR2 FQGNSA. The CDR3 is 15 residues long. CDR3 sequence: CASSPTGTVFYGYTF. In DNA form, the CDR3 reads TGTGCCAGCAGCCCTACTGGGACAGTCTTCTATGGCTACACCTTC.

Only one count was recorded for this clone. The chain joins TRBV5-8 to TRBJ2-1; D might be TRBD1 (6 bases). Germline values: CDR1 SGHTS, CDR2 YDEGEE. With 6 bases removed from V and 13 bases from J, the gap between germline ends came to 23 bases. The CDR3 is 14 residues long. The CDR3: CASNSPGQKGTQFF. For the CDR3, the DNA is TGTGCCAGCAACTCACCAGGACAGAAAGGTACTCAGTTCTTC.

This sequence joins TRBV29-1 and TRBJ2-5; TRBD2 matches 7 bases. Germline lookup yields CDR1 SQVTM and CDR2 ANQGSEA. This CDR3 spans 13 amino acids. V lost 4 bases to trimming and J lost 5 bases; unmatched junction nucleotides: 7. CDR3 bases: TGCAGCGTTGGTTCTAGCGGCATTGAGACCCAGTACTTC. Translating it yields CSVGSSGIETQYF.

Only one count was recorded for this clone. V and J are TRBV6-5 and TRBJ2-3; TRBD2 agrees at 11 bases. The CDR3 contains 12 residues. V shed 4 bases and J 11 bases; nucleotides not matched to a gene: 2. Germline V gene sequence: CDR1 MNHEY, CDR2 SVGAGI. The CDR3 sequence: CASSSGLAGQYF. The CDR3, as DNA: TGTGCCAGCAGTTCTGGACTAGCGGGGCAGTATTTT.